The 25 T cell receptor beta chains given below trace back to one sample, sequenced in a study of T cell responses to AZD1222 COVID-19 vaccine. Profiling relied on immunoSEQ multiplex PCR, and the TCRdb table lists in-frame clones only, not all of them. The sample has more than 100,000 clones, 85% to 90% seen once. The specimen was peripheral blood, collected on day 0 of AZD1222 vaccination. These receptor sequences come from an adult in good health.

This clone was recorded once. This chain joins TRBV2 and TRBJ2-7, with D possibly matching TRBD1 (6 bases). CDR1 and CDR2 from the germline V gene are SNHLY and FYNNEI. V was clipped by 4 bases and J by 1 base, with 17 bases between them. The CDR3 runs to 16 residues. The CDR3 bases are TGTGCCAGCAGTGCTCAGGGGCGAACCCCTTCCTACGAGCAGTACTTC. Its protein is CASSAQGRTPSYEQYF.

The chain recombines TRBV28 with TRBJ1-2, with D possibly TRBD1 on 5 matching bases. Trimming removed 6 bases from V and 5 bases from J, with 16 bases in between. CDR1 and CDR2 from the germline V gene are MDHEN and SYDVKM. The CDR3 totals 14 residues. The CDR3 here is CASSPFGGGYGYTF. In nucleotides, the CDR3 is TGTGCCAGCAGCCCTTTTGGGGGGGGTTATGGCTACACCTTC.

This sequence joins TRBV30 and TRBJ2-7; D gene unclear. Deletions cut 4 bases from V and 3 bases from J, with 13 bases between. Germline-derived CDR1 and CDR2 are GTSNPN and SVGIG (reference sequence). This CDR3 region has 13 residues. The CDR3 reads CAWTAPVGYEQYF. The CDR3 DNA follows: TGTGCCTGGACTGCACCCGTTGGCTACGAGCAGTACTTC.

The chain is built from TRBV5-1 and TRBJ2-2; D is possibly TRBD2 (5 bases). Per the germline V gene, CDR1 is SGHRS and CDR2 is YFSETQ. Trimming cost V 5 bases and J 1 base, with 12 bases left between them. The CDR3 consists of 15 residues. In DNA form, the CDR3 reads TGCGCCAGCAGGTTCCGGGGTTTGAACACCGGGGAGCTGTTTTTT. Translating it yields CASRFRGLNTGELFF.

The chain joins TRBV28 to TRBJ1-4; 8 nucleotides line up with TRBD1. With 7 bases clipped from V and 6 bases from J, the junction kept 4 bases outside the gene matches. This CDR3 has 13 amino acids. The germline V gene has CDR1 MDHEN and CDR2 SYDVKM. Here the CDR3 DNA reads TGTGCCAGCACGGCAGGGGGCGATGAAAAACTGTTTTTT. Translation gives CASTAGGDEKLFF.

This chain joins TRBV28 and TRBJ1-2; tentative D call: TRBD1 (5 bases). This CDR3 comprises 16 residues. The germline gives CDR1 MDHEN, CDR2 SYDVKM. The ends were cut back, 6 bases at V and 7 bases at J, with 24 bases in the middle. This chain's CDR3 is CASSSRLPKGLSGYTF. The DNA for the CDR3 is TGTGCCAGCAGCTCCCGGCTCCCAAAGGGGCTCAGTGGCTACACCTTC.

Here the CDR3 reads CASSSPIAGVGYNEQFF. CDR3 in DNA: TGTGCCAGCAGTTCACCAATAGCGGGAGTCGGCTACAATGAGCAGTTCTTC. The chain employs TRBV27 and TRBJ2-1; 9 bases match TRBD2. With 4 bases clipped from V and 3 bases from J, the junction kept 10 bases outside the gene matches. CDR1 and CDR2 from the germline V gene are MNHEY and SMNVEV (reference sequence). This CDR3 contains 17 residues.

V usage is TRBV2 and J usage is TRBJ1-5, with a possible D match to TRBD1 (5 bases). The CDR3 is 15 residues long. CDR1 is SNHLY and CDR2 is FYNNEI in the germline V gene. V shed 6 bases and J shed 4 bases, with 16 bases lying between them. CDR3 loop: CASSSGYGGNQPQHF. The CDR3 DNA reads TGTGCCAGCAGCTCCGGATACGGGGGGAATCAGCCCCAGCATTTT.

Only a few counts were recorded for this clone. The DNA of the CDR3 is TGTGCCAGCAGCCAAGGGCAGTCGTGGGGTGAAGCTTTCTTT. It encodes CASSQGQSWGEAFF. The rearrangement links TRBV3-1 (or the pseudogene TRBV3-2) to TRBJ1-1; D gene ambiguous. V gave up 1 base and J gave up 7 bases, with 13 bases separating them. Germline V gene lookup returns CDR1 LGHDT and CDR2 YNNKEL (reference sequence). The CDR3 extends over 14 amino acids.

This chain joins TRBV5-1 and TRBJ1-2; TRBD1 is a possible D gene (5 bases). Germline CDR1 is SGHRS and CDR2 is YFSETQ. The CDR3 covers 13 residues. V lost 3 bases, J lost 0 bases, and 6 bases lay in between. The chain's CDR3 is CASSSGSNYGYTF. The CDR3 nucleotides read TGCGCCAGCAGCTCAGGGTCTAACTATGGCTACACCTTC.

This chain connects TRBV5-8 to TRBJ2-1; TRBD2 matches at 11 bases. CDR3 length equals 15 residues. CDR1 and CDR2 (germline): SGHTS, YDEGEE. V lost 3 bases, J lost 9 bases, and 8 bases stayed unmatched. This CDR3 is CASSSRLAGLTEQFF. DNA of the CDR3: TGTGCCAGCAGCTCCCGACTAGCGGGGTTGACTGAGCAGTTCTTC. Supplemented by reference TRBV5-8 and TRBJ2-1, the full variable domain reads EAGVTQSPTHLIKTRGQQATLRCSPISGHTSVYWYQQALGLGLQFLLWYDEGEERNRGNFPPRFSGRQFPNYSSELNVNALELEDSALYLCASSSRLAGLTEQFFGPGTRLTVL.

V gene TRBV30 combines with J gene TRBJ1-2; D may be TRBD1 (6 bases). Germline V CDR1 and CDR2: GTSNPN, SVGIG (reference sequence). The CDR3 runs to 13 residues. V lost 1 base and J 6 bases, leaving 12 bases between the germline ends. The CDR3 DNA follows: TGTGCCTGGAGTGAGGGGGGCTATCATGGCTACACCTTC. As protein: CAWSEGGYHGYTF.

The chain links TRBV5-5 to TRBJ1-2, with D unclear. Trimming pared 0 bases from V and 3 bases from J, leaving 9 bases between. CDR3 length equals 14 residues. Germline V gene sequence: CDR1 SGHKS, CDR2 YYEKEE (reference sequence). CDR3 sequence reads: CASSLGVGHYGYTF. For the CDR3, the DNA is TGTGCCAGCAGCTTGGGGGTAGGGCACTATGGCTACACCTTC.

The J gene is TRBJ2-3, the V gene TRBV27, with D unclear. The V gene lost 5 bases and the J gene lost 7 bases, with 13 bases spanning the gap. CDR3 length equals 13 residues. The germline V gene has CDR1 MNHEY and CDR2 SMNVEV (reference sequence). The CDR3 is CASSAWGSHTQYF. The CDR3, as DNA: TGTGCCAGCAGTGCCTGGGGTTCTCATACGCAGTATTTT.

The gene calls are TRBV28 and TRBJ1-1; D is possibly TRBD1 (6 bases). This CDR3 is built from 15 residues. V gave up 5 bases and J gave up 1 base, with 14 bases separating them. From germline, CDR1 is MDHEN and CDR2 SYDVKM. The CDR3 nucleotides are TGTGCCAGCAGTACCACCGGGACACAGAACACTGAAGCTTTCTTT. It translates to CASSTTGTQNTEAFF.

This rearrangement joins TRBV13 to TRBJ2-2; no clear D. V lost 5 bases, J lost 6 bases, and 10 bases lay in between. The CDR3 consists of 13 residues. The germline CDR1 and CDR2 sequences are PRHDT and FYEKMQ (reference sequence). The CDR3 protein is CASSVKGSGELFF. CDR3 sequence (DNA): TGTGCCAGCAGCGTTAAGGGCTCCGGGGAGCTGTTTTTT. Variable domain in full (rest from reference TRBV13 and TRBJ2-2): AAGVIQSPRHLIKEKRETATLKCYPIPRHDTVYWYQQGPGQDPQFLISFYEKMQSDKGSIPDRFSAQQFSDYHSELNMSSLELGDSALYFCASSVKGSGELFFGEGSRLTVL.

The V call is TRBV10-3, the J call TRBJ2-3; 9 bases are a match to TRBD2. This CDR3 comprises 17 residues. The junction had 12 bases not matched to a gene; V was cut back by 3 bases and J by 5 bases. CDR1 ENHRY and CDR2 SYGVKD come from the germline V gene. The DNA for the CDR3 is TGTGCCATCAGTGATGATAGCGGGAGCCGGACTGGAGATACGCAGTATTTT. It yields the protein CAISDDSGSRTGDTQYF.

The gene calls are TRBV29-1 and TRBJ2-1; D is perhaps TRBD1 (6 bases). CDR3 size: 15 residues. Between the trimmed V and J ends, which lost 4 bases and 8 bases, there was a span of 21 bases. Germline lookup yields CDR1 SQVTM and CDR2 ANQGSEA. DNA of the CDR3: TGCAGCGTTGCCCAACAGGGCGGGCCTGGAGATGAGCAGTTCTTC. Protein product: CSVAQQGGPGDEQFF.

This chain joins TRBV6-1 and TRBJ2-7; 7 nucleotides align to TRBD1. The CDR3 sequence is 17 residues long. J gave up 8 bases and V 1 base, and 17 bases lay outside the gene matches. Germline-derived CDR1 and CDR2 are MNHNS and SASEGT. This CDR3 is CASSEVGQAIPTKQQYF. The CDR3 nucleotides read TGTGCCAGCAGTGAAGTAGGACAGGCGATACCTACGAAGCAGCAGTACTTC.

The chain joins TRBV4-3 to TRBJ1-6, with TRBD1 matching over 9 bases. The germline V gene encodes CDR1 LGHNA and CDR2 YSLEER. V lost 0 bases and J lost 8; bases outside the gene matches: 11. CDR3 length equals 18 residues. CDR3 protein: CASSQDLNRGRFHSPLHF. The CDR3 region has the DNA TGCGCCAGCAGCCAAGATCTGAACAGGGGGCGCTTTCATTCACCCCTCCACTTT.

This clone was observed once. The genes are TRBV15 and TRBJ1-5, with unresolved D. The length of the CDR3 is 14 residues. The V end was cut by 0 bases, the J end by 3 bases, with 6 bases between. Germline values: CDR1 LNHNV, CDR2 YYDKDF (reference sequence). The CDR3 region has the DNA TGTGCCACCAGCAGAGATTACACCAATCAGCCCCAGCATTTT. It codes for CATSRDYTNQPQHF.

CDR3 sequence reads: CASSQAGGQAYEQYF. Written as DNA, the CDR3 is TGCGCCAGCAGCCAAGCCGGGGGGCAGGCCTACGAGCAGTACTTC. The chain employs TRBV4-1 and TRBJ2-7, with D perhaps matching TRBD2 (7 bases). Germline V gene data show CDR1 as MGHRA and CDR2 as YSYEKL. This CDR3 spans 15 amino acids. Trimming removed 1 base from V and 2 bases from J, with 12 bases in between.

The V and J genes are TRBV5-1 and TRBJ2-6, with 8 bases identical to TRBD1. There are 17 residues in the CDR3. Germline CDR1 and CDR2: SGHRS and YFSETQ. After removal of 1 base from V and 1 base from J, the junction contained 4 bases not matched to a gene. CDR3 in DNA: TGCGCCAGCAGCTTGACAGGGGGGTATTCTGGGGCCAACGTCCTGACTTTC. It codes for CASSLTGGYSGANVLTF.

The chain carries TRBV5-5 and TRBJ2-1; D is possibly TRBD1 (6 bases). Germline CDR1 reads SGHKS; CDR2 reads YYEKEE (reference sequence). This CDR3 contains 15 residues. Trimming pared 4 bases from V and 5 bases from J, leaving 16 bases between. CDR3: CASSLDGGYNNEQFF. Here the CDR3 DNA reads TGTGCCAGCAGCCTGGATGGGGGCTATAACAATGAGCAGTTCTTC.

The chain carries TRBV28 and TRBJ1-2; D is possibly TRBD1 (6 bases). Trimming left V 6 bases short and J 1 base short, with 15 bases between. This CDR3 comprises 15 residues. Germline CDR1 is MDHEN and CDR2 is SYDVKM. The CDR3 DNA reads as TGTGCCAGCAGCTCCCGGGACACCGTTAACTATGGCTACACCTTC. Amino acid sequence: CASSSRDTVNYGYTF.